Each of the 26 T cell receptor beta chains below was sequenced from the same sample in a study of memory CD4+ T cells and cytomegalovirus serostatus. Measured with immunoSEQ multiplex PCR; TCRdb has only the in-frame clones, and not every one. The sample lists 85,000 to 100,000 clones, about 80% occurring once. The sort gate was single viable CD3+CD4+CD8-CD45RO+ cells for memory CD4+ T cells. Source material: memory CD4+ T cells from blood. The receptors derive from an adult in good health and CMV-seropositive.

This clone was observed a single time. The V call is TRBV28, the J call TRBJ2-5; D perhaps matches TRBD1 (6 bases). The V gene's germline CDR1 is MDHEN and CDR2 SYDVKM. CDR3 length: 12 residues. The ends were cut back, 8 bases at V and 5 bases at J, with 12 bases in the middle. The CDR3 DNA is TGTGCCAGCGGTGGGGGCCGGGAGACCCAGTACTTC. Protein product: CASGGGRETQYF.

V gene TRBV18 combines with J gene TRBJ2-3, with TRBD2 matching over 8 bases. The J segment lost 1 base and the V segment lost 1 base, leaving 1 base of the junction unmatched. The germline V gene has CDR1 KGHSH and CDR2 LQKENI. The CDR3 is 15 residues long. CDR3 DNA sequence: TGTGCCAGCTCACCACAGCGGGGGCGCACAGATACGCAGTATTTT. Translated: CASSPQRGRTDTQYF.

The rearrangement joins TRBV5-5 to TRBJ1-1, with D maybe TRBD1 (5 bases). This CDR3 region has 15 residues. The germline V gene encodes CDR1 SGHKS and CDR2 YYEKEE (reference sequence). V was clipped by 3 bases and J by 0 bases, with 12 bases between them. CDR3 DNA: TGTGCCAGCAGCTACAGGAGTCTCATGAACACTGAAGCTTTCTTT. Its protein is CASSYRSLMNTEAFF.

This clone came up once. The chain recombines TRBV28 with TRBJ1-1; D is uncertain. Germline CDR1 MDHEN, CDR2 SYDVKM. V gave up 3 bases and J gave up 1 base, with 15 bases separating them. The CDR3 extends over 16 amino acids. CDR3 in DNA: TGTGCCAGCAGTTTGGCCGTGAGAGTGGGGAACACTGAAGCTTTCTTT. This encodes CASSLAVRVGNTEAFF.

The J gene is TRBJ2-1, the V gene TRBV28; 11 bases are a match to TRBD2. The CDR3 is 16 residues long. Germline values: CDR1 MDHEN, CDR2 SYDVKM. The V and J ends lost 5 bases and 9 bases, in that order; junction bases with no gene match: 12. CDR3 amino acids: CASSPRGSGREGEQFF. The CDR3 nucleotides are TGTGCCAGCAGTCCCCGTGGTAGCGGGAGGGAGGGTGAGCAGTTCTTC. Combining the CDR3 with reference TRBV28 and TRBJ2-1 gives the whole variable domain DVKVTQSSRYLVKRTGEKVFLECVQDMDHENMFWYRQDPGLGLRLIYFSYDVKMKEKGDIPEGYSVSREKKERFSLILESASTNQTSMYLCASSPRGSGREGEQFFGPGTRLTVL.

As to this clone: Mismatch with germline at one junction end may stem from a read error. The chain has TRBV7-2 and TRBJ1-5; weak D call: TRBD1 (6 bases). The germline gives CDR1 SGHTA, CDR2 FQGNSA. The CDR3 extends over 15 amino acids. CDR3 in amino acids: CSWTLKGQRNQPQHF. The CDR3 nucleotides are TGCTCATGGACTCTTAAGGGACAAAGAAATCAGCCCCAGCATTTT.

The chain recombines TRBV18 with TRBJ2-5, with 9 bases identical to TRBD1. CDR1 and CDR2 from the germline V gene are KGHSH and LQKENI. This CDR3 region has 14 residues. Germline trimming cut 2 bases from V and 2 bases from J; bases unmatched to any gene: 0. CDR3 in amino acids: CASSPGQGQETQYF. In DNA, the CDR3 is TGTGCCAGCTCACCAGGACAGGGGCAAGAGACCCAGTACTTC.

The V call is TRBV30, the J call TRBJ2-1; D gene uncertain. V lost 2 bases and J lost 7, with 9 bases in between. This CDR3 is built from 12 residues. Germline CDR1 GTSNPN, CDR2 SVGIG (reference sequence). The CDR3 here is CAWSRRNNEQFF. The CDR3 coding sequence is TGTGCCTGGAGTCGGCGTAATAATGAGCAGTTCTTC. Full variable domain (outside the CDR3, taken from reference TRBV30 and TRBJ2-1): SQTIHQWPATLVQPVGSPLSLECTVEGTSNPNLYWYRQAAGRGLQLLFYSVGIGQISSEVPQNLSASRPQDRQFILSSKKLLLSDSGFYLCAWSRRNNEQFFGPGTRLTVL.

This sequence joins TRBV5-1 and TRBJ2-7; tentative D call: TRBD2 (6 bases). This CDR3 contains 14 residues. Germline CDR1 SGHRS, CDR2 YFSETQ. The ends were cut back, 0 bases at V and 7 bases at J, with 14 bases in the middle. The CDR3 DNA is TGCGCCAGCAGCTTGGGGGACTTTGGCGGAGAGCAGTACTTC. Protein product: CASSLGDFGGEQYF.

The CDR3 is CASSLRAGDGYTF. In DNA form, the CDR3 reads TGTGCCAGCAGCCTAAGGGCGGGGGACGGCTACACCTTC. This chain connects TRBV5-4 to TRBJ1-2, with D maybe TRBD1 (5 bases). Trimming removed 4 bases at V and 8 bases at J, with 15 bases between. Germline values: CDR1 SGHNT, CDR2 YYREEE (reference sequence). This CDR3 contains 13 residues.

The chain couples TRBV28 to TRBJ1-4, with D unresolved. Deletions cut 2 bases from V and 5 bases from J, with 6 bases between. Looked up from germline, CDR1 is MDHEN and CDR2 is SYDVKM. The CDR3 runs to 13 residues. The CDR3: CASSLPENEKLFF. The CDR3 DNA reads as TGTGCCAGCAGTTTACCAGAAAATGAAAAACTGTTTTTT. The whole variable domain, remainder taken from reference TRBV28 and TRBJ1-4, is DVKVTQSSRYLVKRTGEKVFLECVQDMDHENMFWYRQDPGLGLRLIYFSYDVKMKEKGDIPEGYSVSREKKERFSLILESASTNQTSMYLCASSLPENEKLFFGSGTQLSVL.

The chain employs TRBV28 and TRBJ2-5; the match to TRBD2 covers 7 bases. CDR1 is MDHEN, CDR2 SYDVKM, per germline. Trimming cost V 6 bases and J 5 bases; bases outside gene matches: 6. The CDR3 runs to 13 residues. The CDR3: CASSQAGRETQYF. The CDR3 DNA sequence: TGTGCCAGCAGCCAAGCCGGGAGGGAGACCCAGTACTTC.

The V and J genes are TRBV27 and TRBJ2-1, with D possibly TRBD2 on 6 matching bases. V lost 1 base to trimming and J lost 2 bases, with 12 bases between them. There are 16 residues in the CDR3. Germline values: CDR1 MNHEY, CDR2 SMNVEV (reference sequence). The CDR3 bases are TGTGCCAGCAGTTTATGGGGCGGAGGGACCTACAATGAGCAGTTCTTC. Amino acid sequence: CASSLWGGGTYNEQFF.

J is TRBJ2-7 and V is TRBV14; 8 bases line up with TRBD1. The CDR3 contains 14 residues. Per germline, CDR1 SGHDN and CDR2 FVKESK. V lost 6 bases to trimming and J lost 4 bases; unmatched junction nucleotides: 8. DNA for the CDR3: TGTGCCAGCAGAAGCCAGGGGGCAGGTTACGAGCAGTACTTC. Translation gives CASRSQGAGYEQYF.

This clone was recorded a few times. This chain links TRBV11-2 with TRBJ2-7; D remains unclear. V shed 1 base and J shed 5 bases, with 9 bases lying between them. Germline CDR1 reads SGHAT; CDR2 reads FQNNGV. CDR3 length: 13 residues. DNA for the CDR3: TGTGCCAGCAGCTTAGGACACGGCAACGAGCAGTACTTC. Translation: CASSLGHGNEQYF. Variable domain in full (rest from reference TRBV11-2 and TRBJ2-7): EAGVAQSPRYKIIEKRQSVAFWCNPISGHATLYWYQQILGQGPKLLIQFQNNGVVDDSQLPKDRFSAERLKGVDSTLKIQPAKLEDSAVYLCASSLGHGNEQYFGPGTRLTVT.

This sequence joins TRBV19 and TRBJ1-2; TRBD1 aligns across 9 bases. Trimming cost V 4 bases and J 4 bases; bases outside gene matches: 13. The CDR3 spans 17 residues. Germline V lookup: CDR1 LNHDA, CDR2 SQIVND (reference sequence). The CDR3 reads CASSTRDRAPSGYGYTF. DNA for the CDR3: TGTGCCAGTAGTACGCGGGACAGGGCTCCCTCGGGCTATGGCTACACCTTC.

The chain joins TRBV7-2 to TRBJ2-3; no reliable D call. The CDR3 runs to 13 residues. CDR1 is SGHTA and CDR2 is FQGNSA in the germline V gene. Trimming pared 4 bases from V and 2 bases from J, leaving 7 bases between. The CDR3 DNA is TGTGCCAGCAGCTCCCGAAACACAGATACGCAGTATTTT. Its protein product is CASSSRNTDTQYF. Full variable domain (remainder filled in from reference TRBV7-2 and TRBJ2-3): GAGVSQSPSNKVTEKGKDVELRCDPISGHTALYWYRQSLGQGLEFLIYFQGNSAPDKSGLPSDRFSAERTGGSVSTLTIQRTQQEDSAVYLCASSSRNTDTQYFGPGTRLTVL.

The rearrangement joins TRBV7-2 to TRBJ2-3; TRBD2 might be the D (5 bases). Germline lookup yields CDR1 SGHTA and CDR2 FQGNSA. CDR3 length: 14 residues. The V gene lost 5 bases and the J gene lost 3 bases, with 12 bases spanning the gap. The DNA of the CDR3 is TGTGCCAGCAGCGTGGACTTTTATACAGATACGCAGTATTTT. It encodes CASSVDFYTDTQYF.

V and J are TRBV5-1 and TRBJ2-7, with unresolved D. Germline lookup yields CDR1 SGHRS and CDR2 YFSETQ. This CDR3 has 14 amino acids. Trimming removed 2 bases from V and 3 bases from J, with 12 bases in between. Written as DNA, the CDR3 is TGCGCCAGCAGCTTTCGGCGAGGTGGCTACGAGCAGTACTTC. Its protein product is CASSFRRGGYEQYF.

This rearrangement joins TRBV2 to TRBJ2-3; D gene ambiguous. V was cut by 4 bases and J by 0 bases, with 5 bases left in between. The V gene's germline CDR1 is SNHLY and CDR2 FYNNEI. This CDR3 contains 13 residues. CDR3 bases: TGTGCCAGCAGTGCGGCCAGCACAGATACGCAGTATTTT. Translation gives CASSAASTDTQYF.

This sequence joins TRBV9 and TRBJ2-7, with 8 positions matching TRBD2. Trimming took 4 bases from V and 0 from J; bases not matched to a gene: 3. The CDR3 is 14 residues long. Germline V gene data show CDR1 as SGDLS and CDR2 as YYNGEE. The CDR3 nucleotides read TGTGCCAGCAGCACCAGCGGGAGCTCCTACGAGCAGTACTTC. Its protein product is CASSTSGSSYEQYF.

V gene TRBV28 combines with J gene TRBJ1-2; possible D gene TRBD1, 5 bases. From germline, CDR1 is MDHEN and CDR2 SYDVKM. The V and J ends lost 7 bases and 5 bases respectively, with 20 bases between them. The CDR3 extends over 15 amino acids. CDR3 region: CASTLGQGDLYGYTF. The CDR3 DNA follows: TGTGCCAGCACCCTGGGGCAGGGTGACTTGTATGGCTACACCTTC.

This chain uses TRBV9 with TRBJ2-1, with TRBD2 matching 13 bases. The V gene's germline CDR1 is SGDLS and CDR2 YYNGEE. The CDR3 covers 15 residues. V shed 2 bases and J 8 bases; nucleotides not matched to a gene: 4. The CDR3 bases are TGTGCCAGCAGCGTCACTAGCGGGAGGGCCTATGAGCAGTTCTTC. It yields the protein CASSVTSGRAYEQFF.

This chain connects TRBV28 to TRBJ1-4, with D possibly being TRBD1 (5 bases). Germline-derived CDR1 and CDR2 are MDHEN and SYDVKM. CDR3 length equals 15 residues. The V end was cut by 3 bases, the J end by 3 bases, with 11 bases between. The DNA of the CDR3 is TGTGCCAGCAGTTTTGGGGGATACTCTAATGAAAAACTGTTTTTT. This encodes CASSFGGYSNEKLFF.

This chain joins TRBV5-1 and TRBJ1-3; D is possibly TRBD1 (6 bases). The ends were cut back, 6 bases at V and 4 bases at J, with 17 bases in the middle. The CDR3 consists of 15 residues. Germline assignment: CDR1 SGHRS and CDR2 YFSETQ. CDR3 coding DNA: TGCGCCAGCACCCCTGGACAGTCGGCGGGAAACACCATATATTTT. Encoded protein: CASTPGQSAGNTIYF.

There are a few counts of this clone. The gene calls are TRBV2 and TRBJ1-2; a possible D gene is TRBD1 (5 bases). From germline, CDR1 is SNHLY and CDR2 FYNNEI. Deletions cut 2 bases from V and 7 bases from J, with 20 bases between. The CDR3 covers 16 residues. As DNA, the CDR3 is TGTGCCAGCAGTGAATCTTGGGGTGGAGTTGGGGGTGGCTACACCTTC. Translated: CASSESWGGVGGGYTF.